The rows below give T cell receptor beta chains drawn from one sample of a study of cytomegalovirus exposure and HLA in healthy donors. Clones were read by immunoSEQ multiplex PCR, and TCRdb kept only the in-frame ones, dropping some. The table has around 140,000 clones, more than 75% seen once. Specimen: PBMCs. The receptor source for this set is a female donor in good health and CMV-seronegative. Each CDR3 is given with its conserved first and last residue. A D gene is named only where the DNA matches it firmly. Size tells how often a clone was seen (once, few, many) or the class of an expanded clone, and some rows leave it out.

>TRBJ2-7|.|TRBV7-2|TRBD2|13
TGTGCCAGCAGCTTAGGACTAGCTTACGAGCAGTACTTC
CASSLGLAYEQYF
>TRBJ1-1|few|TRBV7-9|TRBD1|15
TGTGCCAGCAGCTCACCGGGACAGGGAAATACTGAAGCTTTCTTT
CASSSPGQGNTEAFF
>TRBJ1-5|.|TRBV6-1|TRBD1|14
TGTGCCAGCAGTCAGGGGACAGGCAATCAGCCCCAGCATTTT
CASSQGTGNQPQHF
>TRBJ2-1|.|TRBV5-1|.|14
TGCGCCAGCAGCTTGTCGAGCGCCGTAGGTGTGCAGTTCTTC
CASSLSSAVGVQFF
>TRBJ2-5|.|TRBV4-2|TRBD2|20
TGTGCCAGCAGCCAAAGGGGGGCTAGCGGGGGGGTGGGACTGCAAGAGACCCAGTACTTC
CASSQRGASGGVGLQETQYF
>TRBJ2-5|.|TRBV29-1|TRBD2|12
TGCAGCGTTGAAACGGGAGGAGAGACCCAGTACTTC
CSVETGGETQYF
>TRBJ1-5|.|TRBV6-6|.|13
TGTGCCAGCAGTTACACAGCTGGTCAGCCCCAGCATTTT
CASSYTAGQPQHF
>TRBJ2-3|few|TRBV4-1|TRBD1|14
TGCGCCACCACGGACAGGGGGCTGGCAGATACGCAGTATTTT
CATTDRGLADTQYF
>TRBJ2-2|.|TRBV27|.|16
TGTGCCAGCAGTTTATGGGAGATAGGTGACACCGGGGAGCTGTTTTTT
CASSLWEIGDTGELFF
>TRBJ2-5|.|TRBV6-1|TRBD2|15
TGTGCCACCGGCCTTAGCGGGAGGGCCAGGGAGACCCAGTACTTC
CATGLSGRARETQYF
>TRBJ1-1|few|TRBV5-1|.|14
TGCGCCAGCAGCGTACTCCCCGTGGACACTGAAGCTTTCTTT
CASSVLPVDTEAFF
>TRBJ2-7|few|TRBV5-6|.|15
TGTGCCAGCAGACTGGTGGGGAGACGAGACTACGAGCAGTACTTC
CASRLVGRRDYEQYF
>TRBJ1-2|.|TRBV19|.|14
TGTGCCAGTAGTTCGCGACTGACTAACTATGGCTACACCTTC
CASSSRLTNYGYTF
>TRBJ1-5|.|TRBV19|TRBD1|17
TGTGCCAGTAGTCCTGGGACAGGGCGCATAAGCAATCAGCCCCAGCATTTT
CASSPGTGRISNQPQHF
>TRBJ1-1|.|TRBV9|.|16
TGTGCCAGCAGCGTCGGGGAGGGACTCATGAACACTGAAGCTTTCTTT
CASSVGEGLMNTEAFF
>TRBJ2-1|once|TRBV19|TRBD2|16
TGTGCCAGTAGTACGACCGGGACTAGCGGATACAATGAGCAGTTCTTC
CASSTTGTSGYNEQFF
>TRBJ1-2|.|TRBV28|TRBD1|12
TGTGCCAGCAGTTTAACAGGGGGCGGCTACACCTTC
CASSLTGGGYTF
>TRBJ1-5|.|TRBV6-5|.|13
TGTGCCAGCAGCCGGGCCCGGGGTCAGCCCCAGCATTTT
CASSRARGQPQHF
>TRBJ2-1|.|TRBV27|TRBD1|16
TGTGCCAGCTCGGAGCCTGGGGGGACAGGGATCCATGAGCAGTTCTTC
CASSEPGGTGIHEQFF
>TRBJ2-5|.|TRBV7-9|.|14
TGTGCCAGCAGCTCGGGAGAGTACCAAGAGACCCAGTACTTC
CASSSGEYQETQYF
>TRBJ2-2|.|TRBV7-9|TRBD1|16
TGTGCCAGCAGGAATGCCGGGACAGAGAACACCGGGGAGCTGTTTTTT
CASRNAGTENTGELFF
>TRBJ1-5|.|TRBV19|.|15
TGTGCCAGTAGTAGCACCGGGTCCTCAAATCAGCCCCAGCATTTT
CASSSTGSSNQPQHF
>TRBJ2-7|.|TRBV2|TRBD2|14
TGTGCCAGCAGTGAACGGGAGGGCCTATACGAGCAGTACTTC
CASSEREGLYEQYF
>TRBJ2-7|.|TRBV6-5|TRBD2|14
TGTGCCAGCAGTGAGAGCGGGAGGGCCCACGAGCAGTACTTC
CASSESGRAHEQYF
>TRBJ1-5|few|TRBV28|.|14
TGTGCCAGCAGTTTCAGGGGATTAGGGCAGCCCCAGCATTTT
CASSFRGLGQPQHF
>TRBJ1-1|.|TRBV10-3|TRBD1|15
TGTGCCATCAGAAGGACAGGGTCATTGGACACTGAAGCTTTCTTT
CAIRRTGSLDTEAFF
>TRBJ2-3|once|TRBV5-8|TRBD2|19
TGTGCCAGCAGCCTTTTCCCTAGCGGGGGGGCCGAGAGCACAGATACGCAGTATTTT
CASSLFPSGGAESTDTQYF